The T cell receptor (beta chain) under discussion was sequenced for a study of cytomegalovirus exposure and HLA in healthy donors. As to this clone: Antigen: not known.

Broader study findings: A few CMV-associated chains proved CMV antigen-specific in vitro. Fewer than 200 TCR beta chains were listed as cytomegalovirus-associated.

This table comes from immunoSEQ multiplex PCR, and its TCRdb copy is limited to in-frame clones, with some not included. The data show 150,000 to 200,000 clones, 86% seen once. The specimen sequenced was PBMCs. This clonotype originated in a woman aged 18-30 years in good health and CMV-seronegative.

CDR3 sequence reads: CSVAPNTGELFF. DNA for the CDR3: TGCAGCGTTGCTCCGAACACCGGGGAGCTGTTTTTT. The genes are TRBV29-1 and TRBJ2-2; D gene unclear. V gave up 4 bases and J gave up 0 bases, with 3 bases separating them. This CDR3 has 12 residues. The germline V gene has CDR1 SQVTM and CDR2 ANQGSEA.